The 13 T cell receptor beta chains listed next were all sequenced from one sample in a study of cytomegalovirus exposure and HLA in healthy donors. PCR employed 60 Vbeta and 13 Jbeta primers. Sequencing used immunoSEQ multiplex PCR; TCRdb keeps in-frame clones, though not all of them. This sample has 85,000 to 100,000 clones, with 65% to 80% found just once. Sequencing used PBMCs. The receptors originated from a man aged 40-49 years in good health and CMV-seropositive.

The chain is built from TRBV5-1 and TRBJ1-5; D is perhaps TRBD1 (6 bases). V dropped 2 bases and J dropped 3 bases, with 15 bases sitting between them. This CDR3 is built from 16 residues. Looked up from germline, CDR1 is SGHRS and CDR2 is YFSETQ. The CDR3 protein is CASSLGGGGANQPQHF. Written as DNA, the CDR3 is TGCGCCAGCAGCTTAGGGGGTGGGGGGGCCAATCAGCCCCAGCATTTT.

The chain is built from TRBV23-1 and TRBJ1-3; TRBD1 is a possible D gene (6 bases). TRBV23-1 is an ORF, with its function uncertain. Trimming shortened V by 8 bases and J by 7 bases, and 12 bases separated the two germline ends. The CDR3 is made up of 12 amino acids. CDR3 in amino acids: CASQGKGNTIYF. As DNA, the CDR3 is TGCGCCAGCCAGGGGAAGGGGAACACCATATATTTT.

Regarding this clone: This specimen includes other DNA sequences encoding the same CDR3. The chain employs TRBV10-1 and TRBJ2-1, with TRBD1 matching over 11 bases. V shed 4 bases, J shed 8 bases, and the junction held 4 bases outside the gene matches. Per the germline V gene, CDR1 is WNHNN and CDR2 is SYGVQD (reference sequence). The CDR3 spans 14 residues. CDR3 region: CASSVGQGGDEQFF. DNA for the CDR3: TGCGCCAGCAGTGTGGGACAGGGGGGCGATGAGCAGTTCTTC.

CDR3 residues: CASSGVGQSDEQYF. The CDR3 coding sequence is TGTGCCAGCAGTGGTGTTGGCCAATCCGACGAGCAGTACTTC. The rearrangement joins TRBV2 to TRBJ2-7, with no clear D. CDR1 is SNHLY, CDR2 FYNNEI, per germline. Trimming left V 4 bases short and J 5 bases short, with 15 bases between. This CDR3 comprises 14 residues.

This chain links TRBV11-2 with TRBJ2-1; possibly TRBD2 for D (6 bases). CDR3 length: 14 residues. Trimming cost V 6 bases and J 12 bases, with 21 bases left between them. The V gene's germline CDR1 is SGHAT and CDR2 FQNNGV. The CDR3 DNA reads as TGTGCCAGCAGATACTTCGGGGGATCGGACGGGCAGTTCTTC. Protein: CASRYFGGSDGQFF.

This chain uses TRBV5-1 with TRBJ2-3, with TRBD2 matching 10 bases. After removal of 3 bases from V and 2 bases from J, the junction contained 6 bases not matched to a gene. The CDR3 is made up of 16 amino acids. Per germline, CDR1 SGHRS and CDR2 YFSETQ. CDR3 in DNA: TGCGCCAGCAGCTCCCAGCGGGGGGGACTCACAGATACGCAGTATTTT. Protein: CASSSQRGGLTDTQYF. The full variable domain, in which reference TRBV5-1 and TRBJ2-3 provide the parts outside the CDR3, is KAGVTQTPRYLIKTRGQQVTLSCSPISGHRSVSWYQQTPGQGLQFLFEYFSETQRNKGNFPGRFSGRQFSNSRSEMNVSTLELGDSALYLCASSSQRGGLTDTQYFGPGTRLTVL.

The V call is TRBV29-1, the J call TRBJ2-5; 7 bases fit TRBD1. After removal of 4 bases from V and 4 bases from J, the junction contained 6 bases not matched to a gene. CDR3 length: 13 amino acids. CDR1 is SQVTM, CDR2 ANQGSEA, per germline. CDR3 protein: CSVGQGGGETQYF. In nucleotides, the CDR3 is TGCAGCGTTGGACAGGGTGGGGGAGAGACCCAGTACTTC.

The chain combines TRBV18 with TRBJ1-4; 7 bases fit TRBD1. Per germline, CDR1 KGHSH and CDR2 LQKENI. The CDR3 has 16 residues. After removal of 4 bases from V and 2 bases from J, the junction contained 7 bases not matched to a gene. DNA for the CDR3: TGTGCCAGCTCACTTGACAGGGTTGGGACTAATGAAAAACTGTTTTTT. Its protein product is CASSLDRVGTNEKLFF.

The chain joins TRBV5-1 to TRBJ2-3; 9 nucleotides match TRBD2. Germline loops: CDR1 SGHRS, CDR2 YFSETQ. CDR3 length equals 17 residues. V shed 3 bases and J 1 base; nucleotides not matched to a gene: 9. The CDR3 region has the DNA TGCGCCAGCAGCTGGACGACCGCGGGGGGGGGCACAGATACGCAGTATTTT. Translation: CASSWTTAGGGTDTQYF.

The V and J genes are TRBV5-6 and TRBJ2-7, with 9 bases that match TRBD1. Germline CDR1 SGHDT, CDR2 YYEEEE. Trimming cost V 1 base and J 3 bases; bases outside gene matches: 5. The CDR3 is made up of 15 amino acids. This CDR3 is CASSLTGGSIYEQYF. For the CDR3, the DNA is TGTGCCAGCAGCTTGACAGGGGGCTCGATCTACGAGCAGTACTTC.

The chain carries TRBV6-4 and TRBJ2-1; D might be TRBD1 (5 bases). The CDR3 consists of 16 residues. Looked up from germline, CDR1 is MRHNA and CDR2 is SNTAGT. V was shortened by 4 bases and J by 2 bases, with 15 bases between the two germline ends. CDR3 bases: TGTGCCAGCAGTGGGGGCATAGACCCGCCCTACAATGAGCAGTTCTTC. It translates to CASSGGIDPPYNEQFF.

The rearrangement uses TRBV7-9 and TRBJ2-3; D uncertain. V lost 2 bases to trimming and J lost 2 bases, with 14 bases between them. Looked up from germline, CDR1 is SEHNR and CDR2 is FQNEAQ (reference sequence). The CDR3 loop spans 16 amino acids. CDR3 sequence reads: CASSLRALPYTDTQYF. The CDR3 nucleotides read TGTGCCAGCAGCTTACGTGCCCTACCATACACAGATACGCAGTATTTT.

DNA of the CDR3: TGTGCCAGCAGTTACGCGGACAGGGGTCGGGAGCTGTTTTTT. It is translated as CASSYADRGRELFF. The chain carries TRBV6-5 and TRBJ2-2; TRBD1 matches at 9 bases. This CDR3 spans 14 amino acids. Germline CDR1 and CDR2: MNHEY and SVGAGI. V lost 2 bases to trimming and J lost 9 bases; unmatched junction nucleotides: 4.